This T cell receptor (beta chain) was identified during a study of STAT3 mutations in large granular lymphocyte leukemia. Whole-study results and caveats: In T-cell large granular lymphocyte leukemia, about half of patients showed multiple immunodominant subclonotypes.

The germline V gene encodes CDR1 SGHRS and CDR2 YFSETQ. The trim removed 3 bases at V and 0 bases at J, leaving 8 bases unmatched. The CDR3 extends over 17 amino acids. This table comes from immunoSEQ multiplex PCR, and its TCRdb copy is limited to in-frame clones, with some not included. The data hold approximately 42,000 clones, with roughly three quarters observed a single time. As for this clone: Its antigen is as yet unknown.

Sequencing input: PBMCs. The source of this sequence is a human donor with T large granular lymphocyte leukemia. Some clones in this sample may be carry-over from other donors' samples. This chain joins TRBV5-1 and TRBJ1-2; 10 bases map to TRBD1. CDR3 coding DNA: TGCGCCAGCAGCTCCCCTGGGACAGGGGCAGCTAACTATGGCTACACCTTC. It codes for CASSSPGTGAANYGYTF. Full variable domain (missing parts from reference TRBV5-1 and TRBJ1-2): KAGVTQTPRYLIKTRGQQVTLSCSPISGHRSVSWYQQTPGQGLQFLFEYFSETQRNKGNFPGRFSGRQFSNSRSEMNVSTLELGDSALYLCASSSPGTGAANYGYTFGSGTRLTVV.